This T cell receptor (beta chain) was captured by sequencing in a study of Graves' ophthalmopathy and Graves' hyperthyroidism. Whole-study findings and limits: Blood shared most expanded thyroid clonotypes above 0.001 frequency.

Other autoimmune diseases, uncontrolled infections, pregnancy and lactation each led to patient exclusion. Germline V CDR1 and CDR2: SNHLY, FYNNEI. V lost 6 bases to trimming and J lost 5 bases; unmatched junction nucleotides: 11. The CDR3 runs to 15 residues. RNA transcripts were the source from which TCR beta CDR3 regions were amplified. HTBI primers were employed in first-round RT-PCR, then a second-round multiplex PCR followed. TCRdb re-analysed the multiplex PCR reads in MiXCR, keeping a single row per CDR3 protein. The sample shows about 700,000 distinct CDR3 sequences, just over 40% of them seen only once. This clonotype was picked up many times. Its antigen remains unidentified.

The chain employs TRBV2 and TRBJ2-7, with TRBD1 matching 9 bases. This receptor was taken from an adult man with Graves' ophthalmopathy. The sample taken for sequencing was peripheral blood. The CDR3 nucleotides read TGTGCCAGCAGGGCTAACAGGGGGCGCCCCCACGAGCAGTACTTC. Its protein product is CASRANRGRPHEQYF.